Presented here are 2 T cell receptor beta chains from one specimen sequenced in a study of CXCR3-negative and CXCR3-positive naive CD8 T cells. Study-wide results and limits: Greater hydrophobicity was found in TRB CDR3s of CXCR3-positive naive cells than of CXCR3-negative naive cells.

UMI-labeled 5' RACE yielded the TRB cDNA libraries. TCRdb reanalyzed the 5' RACE reads and collapses them to one entry per CDR3 protein, without DNA. This table lists about 130,000 distinct CDR3 sequences. These TCRs' antigens remain unknown. The material sequenced was naive CXCR3+ CD8+ T cells from blood. Subset noted: CD45RO-CCR7+CD27+CD95- naive CD8+ T cells expressing CXCR3 (TNR3+). The receptors stem from a human donor in good health. Some clones in this sample may be carry-over from other donors' samples.

CDR3 loop: CSARVLRPNRTEPSGANVLTF. The chain couples TRBV20-1 to TRBJ2-6. This CDR3 spans 21 amino acids. The germline gives CDR1 DFQATT, CDR2 SNEGSKA (reference sequence).

The chain couples TRBV19 to TRBJ1-1. The germline V gene has CDR1 LNHDA and CDR2 SQIVND (reference sequence). This CDR3 spans 15 amino acids. The CDR3 reads CASSIATRGNTEAFF.